A selection of T cell receptor beta chains follows, all from one sample in a study of T-cell reconstitution after alpha-beta-depleted transplantation in children. TCRdb re-derived calls from the PCR reads in MiXCR, one entry per CDR3 protein. The sample includes a few hundred thousand distinct CDR3 sequences, around 9.5% seen only once; the top ten take over 5.5%. The source was PBMCs from the stem cell graft donor, collected from the stem cell graft. These receptors were taken from a human donor who donated a stem cell graft to a child with acute lymphoblastic leukemia. CDR3s include the opening cysteine and the closing phenylalanine or tryptophan. A D gene is named only where the DNA matches it firmly. Some rows have no size entry. The others give once, few or many, or a class for an expanded clone.

-	-	TRBJ1-6	TRBV11-3	TGTGCCAGCGGGACAAATAATTCACCCCTCCACTTT	CASGTNNSPLHF
few	TRBD1	TRBJ1-3	TRBV12-3/TRBV12-4	TGTGCCAGCAGTAAAGACAGGGGCGGAAACACCATATATTTT	CASSKDRGGNTIYF
-	-	TRBJ2-5	TRBV15	TGTGCCACCAGCCGAGAGAGGGGAGAGACCCAGTACTTC	CATSRERGETQYF
-	-	TRBJ1-3	TRBV20-1	TGCAGTGCTCCTCGCATCGCGCATGGAAACACCATATATTTT	CSAPRIAHGNTIYF
many	TRBD2	TRBJ2-7	TRBV10-3	TGTGCCATCAGACCGGGGATGAGCGGGGCGAGCGAGCAGTACTTC	CAIRPGMSGASEQYF
few	TRBD2	TRBJ2-1	TRBV20-1	TGCAGTGCTCCCCTAGCGGGGGTGTACAATGAGCAGTTCTTC	CSAPLAGVYNEQFF
-	-	TRBJ2-4	TRBV24-1	TGTGCCACCAGTGATTTGGACAGGGGAGGGAACATTCAGTACTTC	CATSDLDRGGNIQYF
few	-	TRBJ2-1	TRBV7-6	TGTGCCAGCAGCTTACTTGAGGGAAATGAGCAGTTCTTC	CASSLLEGNEQFF
-	TRBD2	TRBJ2-3	TRBV7-9	TGTGCCAGCAGCTTTCGGACTAGCGGCTCCACAGATACGCAGTATTTT	CASSFRTSGSTDTQYF
few	TRBD1	TRBJ1-1	TRBV5-1	TGCGCCAGCAGCTTGGTGACAGGGAGGCCTGAAGCTTTCTTT	CASSLVTGRPEAFF
-	TRBD1	TRBJ2-1	TRBV18	TGTGCCAGCTCGATATCCGGGACAGGGATCGACAATGAGCAGTTCTTC	CASSISGTGIDNEQFF
few	TRBD1	TRBJ1-5	TRBV5-1	TGCGCCAGCAGGCCGACAGGGCAGAGCAATCAGCCCCAGCATTTT	CASRPTGQSNQPQHF
-	TRBD2	TRBJ2-2	TRBV12-3/TRBV12-4	TGTGCCAGCAAGGGACTAGCGGGGGATACCGGGGAGCTGTTTTTT	CASKGLAGDTGELFF
-	TRBD2	TRBJ2-2	TRBV19	TGTGCCAGTAAAAATTACAACGGGGGGGACACCGGGGAGCTGTTTTTT	CASKNYNGGDTGELFF
many	TRBD1	TRBJ1-5	TRBV20-1	TGCAGTGCTTTTGGACAGGGCCAAAATCAGCCCCAGCATTTT	CSAFGQGQNQPQHF